Listed below are T cell receptor beta chains from one sample, sequenced in a study of regulatory T cells in long-lasting Graves disease. TCRdb ran MiXCR on the multiplex PCR reads and lists one entry per CDR3 protein. The sample lists approximately 470,000 distinct CDR3 sequences; around 15% were seen once. These data also formed part of another study, on T cells in Graves' hyperthyroidism and ophthalmopathy.

Sequencing used peripheral blood mononuclear cells (PBMCs), obtained at new diagnosis, from a patient treated with antithyroid drugs. All receptors come from a man in his forties with Graves disease. CDR3s include the opening cysteine and the closing phenylalanine or tryptophan. A D gene is named only where the DNA matches it firmly. Clone size is stated in some rows and not others, as once, few, many or a class when expanded.

size: many
V: TRBV28
D: NA
J: TRBJ1-5
DNA: TGTGCCAGCAGTTTAAGTGCGGAGCCCCAGCATTTT
CDR3: CASSLSAEPQHF

size: many
V: TRBV9
D: NA
J: TRBJ1-5
DNA: TGTGCCAGCAGCGTAGACGGGCTTAGCAATCAGCCCCAGCATTTT
CDR3: CASSVDGLSNQPQHF

size: many
V: TRBV5-1
D: TRBD2
J: TRBJ2-2
DNA: TGCGCCAGCAGCACCTTAGCGGGAGAAGAAATGTGGACCGGGGAGCTGTTTTTT
CDR3: CASSTLAGEEMWTGELFF

size: NA
V: TRBV19
D: NA
J: TRBJ1-1
DNA: TGTGCCAGTAGTATATTTGGTTGGAGCGGGATGGGAGACACTGAAGCTTTCTTT
CDR3: CASSIFGWSGMGDTEAFF

size: many
V: TRBV2
D: TRBD1
J: TRBJ2-7
DNA: TGTGCCAGCAGTGGACAGGGAGTGGCCTACGAGCAGTACTTC
CDR3: CASSGQGVAYEQYF

size: few
V: TRBV5-5
D: NA
J: TRBJ2-1
DNA: TGTGCCAGCAGCCTTAGGGGGGCCGGGGATGAGCAGTTCTTC
CDR3: CASSLRGAGDEQFF

size: few
V: TRBV6-1
D: NA
J: TRBJ1-2
DNA: TGTGCCAGTGGAACTAACTATGGCTACACCTTC
CDR3: CASGTNYGYTF

size: many
V: TRBV7-8
D: NA
J: TRBJ1-5
DNA: TGTGCCAGCAGCTTACGCTCTTACAGACTAGTACAATATAGCAATCAGCCCCAGCATTTT
CDR3: CASSLRSYRLVQYSNQPQHF

size: many
V: TRBV30
D: NA
J: TRBJ1-6
DNA: TGTGCCTCAACGGGGCCGCTTAATTCACCCCTCCACTTT
CDR3: CASTGPLNSPLHF

size: many
V: TRBV24-1
D: NA
J: TRBJ2-5
DNA: TGTGCCACCAGTGAGGTTGGTCCCCAAGAGACCCAGTACTTC
CDR3: CATSEVGPQETQYF

size: many
V: TRBV28
D: NA
J: TRBJ1-5
DNA: TGTGCCAGCACTCCCCCGCTGCAGGGGTCAAGACAGCCCCAGCATTTT
CDR3: CASTPPLQGSRQPQHF

size: NA
V: TRBV6-1
D: TRBD2
J: TRBJ2-2
DNA: TGTGCCACCAAAAGGCGGGGGAGTAACACCGGGGAGCTGTTTTTT
CDR3: CATKRRGSNTGELFF

size: many
V: TRBV11-2
D: NA
J: TRBJ2-4
DNA: TGTGCCAGCAGCTCTATTAGCGGCTGGAACATTCAGTACTTC
CDR3: CASSSISGWNIQYF

size: many
V: TRBV3-1
D: NA
J: TRBJ2-5
DNA: TGTGCCAGCAGCCACCAGGTGCCTGGGGAGACCCAGTACTTC
CDR3: CASSHQVPGETQYF

size: NA
V: TRBV28
D: TRBD2
J: TRBJ2-6
DNA: TGTGTCAGCAGTTACGGACTAGCGGGGACCTCTGGGGCCAACGTCCTGACTTTC
CDR3: CVSSYGLAGTSGANVLTF

size: NA
V: TRBV5-1
D: NA
J: TRBJ1-6
DNA: TGCGCCAGCAGCTTGGTGAGTGAAAATTCACCCCTCCACTTT
CDR3: CASSLVSENSPLHF

size: many
V: TRBV6-9
D: NA
J: TRBJ1-5
DNA: TGTGCCAGCAGTTACTCTCGGGATTTCCCACCCCAGCATTTT
CDR3: CASSYSRDFPPQHF

size: many
V: TRBV20-1
D: TRBD1
J: TRBJ2-1
DNA: TGCAGTGCCCCCGGGACAGGGTTGGTTGAGCAGTTCTTC
CDR3: CSAPGTGLVEQFF

size: NA
V: TRBV12-3/TRBV12-4
D: NA
J: TRBJ2-3
DNA: TGTGCCAGCAGCATTGGAAATTTTGGGAGGAGCACAGATACGCAGTATTTT
CDR3: CASSIGNFGRSTDTQYF

size: NA
V: TRBV6-4
D: TRBD2
J: TRBJ2-5
DNA: TGTGCCAGCACTCCAGGGACTAGCGGGAGGGCACAGACCCAGTACTTC
CDR3: CASTPGTSGRAQTQYF

size: NA
V: TRBV2
D: NA
J: TRBJ1-4
DNA: TGTGCCAGCAGTGGGAGGGCCAGTGAAAAACTGTTTTTT
CDR3: CASSGRASEKLFF

size: few
V: TRBV5-6
D: NA
J: TRBJ1-2
DNA: TGTGCCAGCAGCTTAGGGGATCGGGGCTATGGCTACACCTTC
CDR3: CASSLGDRGYGYTF

size: many
V: TRBV12-3/TRBV12-4
D: TRBD2
J: TRBJ2-7
DNA: TGTGCCAGCAGTCCGGGACTAGCGGGCGAGTTCTACGAGCAGTACTTC
CDR3: CASSPGLAGEFYEQYF

size: NA
V: TRBV19
D: TRBD2
J: TRBJ2-2
DNA: TGTGCCAGTTGTCAAACTAGCGGGAACACCGGGGAGCTGTTTTTT
CDR3: CASCQTSGNTGELFF

size: few
V: TRBV6-1
D: TRBD1
J: TRBJ1-2
DNA: TGTGCCAGCAGTGCCGAGACAGGGGGCCATGGCTACATCTTC
CDR3: CASSAETGGHGYIF

size: NA
V: TRBV20-1
D: NA
J: TRBJ1-1
DNA: TGCAGTGCGAGAAGGGAGATAGGCACTGAAGCTTTCTTT
CDR3: CSARREIGTEAFF

size: many
V: TRBV30
D: NA
J: TRBJ1-4
DNA: TGTGCCTGGAGGACCCCAGCTGAAAAACTGTTTTTT
CDR3: CAWRTPAEKLFF

size: many
V: TRBV24-1
D: NA
J: TRBJ2-1
DNA: TGTGCCACCAGTGTTCTATATGAGCAGTTCTTC
CDR3: CATSVLYEQFF

size: many
V: TRBV7-9
D: NA
J: TRBJ1-1
DNA: TGTGCCAGCAGCGACGTACGATACACTGAAGCTTTCTTT
CDR3: CASSDVRYTEAFF

size: many
V: TRBV20-1
D: NA
J: TRBJ2-5
DNA: TGCAGTGCTAGCCGCGACCAAGAGACCCAGTACTTC
CDR3: CSASRDQETQYF

size: few
V: TRBV12-5
D: NA
J: TRBJ2-3
DNA: TGTGCTAGTGGTTCCCCAACAGATACGCAGTATTTT
CDR3: CASGSPTDTQYF

size: NA
V: TRBV20-1
D: NA
J: TRBJ2-5
DNA: TGCAGTGCTAGGCGCTCGACAGGCGGTGGGGAGACCCAGTACTTC
CDR3: CSARRSTGGGETQYF

size: NA
V: TRBV27
D: NA
J: TRBJ1-2
DNA: TGTGCCAGCAGCTCACAATGGACGTATGGCTACACCTTC
CDR3: CASSSQWTYGYTF

size: many
V: TRBV24-1
D: NA
J: TRBJ1-2
DNA: TGTGCCACCAGTGAGGGGCTCTATGGCTACACCTTC
CDR3: CATSEGLYGYTF

size: few
V: TRBV6-6
D: NA
J: TRBJ2-3
DNA: TGTGCCAGCAGTTACTCGCGAAGCGCAGATACGCAGTATTTT
CDR3: CASSYSRSADTQYF

size: many
V: TRBV11-2
D: TRBD2
J: TRBJ2-1
DNA: TGTGCCAGCAGCTCTGGGGCTAGCGGGTACAATGAGCAGTTCTTC
CDR3: CASSSGASGYNEQFF

size: many
V: TRBV27
D: NA
J: TRBJ1-6
DNA: TGTGCCAGCAGTTTAGAGGGGGTCGATTCACCCCTCCACTTT
CDR3: CASSLEGVDSPLHF

size: many
V: TRBV20-1
D: NA
J: TRBJ2-7
DNA: TGCAGTGCTAGTATTTTACAGGAGCGAGAGCAGTACTTC
CDR3: CSASILQEREQYF

size: many
V: TRBV12-3/TRBV12-4
D: TRBD2
J: TRBJ2-1
DNA: TGTGCCAGCAGTCCTAGAGGACTAGCGGGAGGAGGGGAGCAGTTCTTC
CDR3: CASSPRGLAGGGEQFF

size: few
V: TRBV7-9
D: TRBD2
J: TRBJ2-7
DNA: TGTGCCAGCAGCCCCGGGGGGGTGTCCGAGCAGTACTTC
CDR3: CASSPGGVSEQYF